The 8 T cell receptor beta chains below were found in one sample sequenced in a study of blood T cells in healthy people across ages. With a J-beta primer mix and a sample-barcoded 5' primer, a second PCR ran about 7 to 12 cycles. TCRdb analysed the 5' RACE reads with MiXCR anew, one entry per CDR3 protein. The data hold about 1.7 million distinct CDR3 sequences, with roughly 27% observed a single time. Material for sequencing was blood. These receptors were obtained from a woman aged 25 to 39 in good health.

A few counts support this clonotype. J is TRBJ1-5 and V is TRBV12-3 or TRBV12-4, with 8 nucleotides matching TRBD1. This CDR3 has 15 amino acids. V lost 6 bases and J lost 6; bases outside the gene matches: 10. The CDR3 DNA is TGTGCCAGCAGCCACGGACAGGGTGTGGGTCAGCCCCAGCATTTT. It encodes CASSHGQGVGQPQHF.

This clonotype is a singleton in its sample. V and J are TRBV5-1 and TRBJ1-2; D is possibly TRBD1 (6 bases). The V gene lost 5 bases and the J gene lost 5 bases, with 16 bases spanning the gap. The CDR3 is 14 amino acids. Germline V gene data show CDR1 as SGHRS and CDR2 as YFSETQ. Here the CDR3 DNA reads TGCGCCAGCAGTGAGTCGGACAGTTCTTATGGCTACACCTTC. This sequence encodes CASSESDSSYGYTF.

V usage is TRBV9 and J usage is TRBJ2-7; 7 bases are shared with TRBD1. Germline CDR1 reads SGDLS; CDR2 reads YYNGEE. The CDR3 covers 15 residues. With 0 bases clipped from V and 2 bases from J, the junction kept 5 bases outside the gene matches. The CDR3 sequence is CASSVAAGTAYEQYF. The CDR3 DNA reads as TGTGCCAGCAGCGTAGCCGCCGGGACAGCCTACGAGCAGTACTTC.

To note about this clonotype: A junction end diverges from the germline sequence, so it may reflect a read error. The chain joins TRBV10-3 to TRBJ2-2; D is undetermined. Germline V CDR1 and CDR2: ENHRY, SYGVKD. The CDR3 has 15 amino acids. DNA for the CDR3: TGTACCATCAGTGAGTCGAATTTTTACACCGGGGAGCTGTTTTTT. Amino acid sequence: CTISESNFYTGELFF.

This clonotype was found a few times. The rearrangement uses TRBV4-3 and TRBJ2-1; D call uncertain. Germline V gives CDR1 LGHNA, CDR2 YSLEER. The V end lost 4 bases, the J end lost 0 bases, and 16 bases lay between the germline ends. The CDR3 runs 17 residues. The DNA of the CDR3 is TGCGCCAGCAGCCCCATCGACGGCCGAAGCTCCTACAATGAGCAGTTCTTC. This gives the protein CASSPIDGRSSYNEQFF.

This clonotype was detected ten times or more. The J gene is TRBJ1-2, the V gene TRBV28; possibly TRBD1 for D (6 bases). The CDR3 consists of 14 residues. Germline-derived CDR1 and CDR2 are MDHEN and SYDVKM. Trimming stripped 1 base from V and 6 bases from J, with 12 bases between. This CDR3 reads CASSLSGGPNGYTF. In DNA, the CDR3 is TGTGCCAGCAGTTTATCGGGGGGCCCCAATGGCTACACCTTC.

V gene TRBV5-6 combines with J gene TRBJ2-5; D remains unclear. V dropped 1 base and J dropped 5 bases, with 12 bases sitting between them. This CDR3 comprises 14 residues. Germline CDR1 SGHDT, CDR2 YYEEEE. CDR3 residues: CASSLKGSKETQYF. In DNA, the CDR3 is TGTGCCAGCAGCTTGAAGGGATCTAAGGAGACCCAGTACTTC.

At least ten counts were recorded for this clonotype. The rearrangement uses TRBV20-1 and TRBJ2-7; a possible D gene is TRBD2 (7 bases). CDR1 and CDR2 (germline): DFQATT, SNEGSKA (reference sequence). The CDR3 covers 15 residues. V was clipped by 0 bases and J by 6 bases, with 18 bases between them. The CDR3 is CSARDPGGQKGEQYF. In nucleotides, the CDR3 is TGCAGTGCTAGAGATCCCGGGGGGCAGAAGGGCGAGCAGTACTTC.